One sample yielded the 5 T cell receptor beta chains listed below, sequenced in a study of CD8 T cells in Susac syndrome. Reverse transcription of roughly 0.45 to 1 ug RNA used random hexamers. TCRdb recomputed calls from the immunoSEQ multiplex PCR reads with MiXCR, one row per CDR3 protein. This table holds about 160,000 distinct CDR3 sequences, 93% found once. What was sequenced was CD4+ T cells from PBMCs. These TCRs come from a human donor in good health.

The chain carries TRBV11-2 and TRBJ2-6; maybe TRBD1 (6 bases). This CDR3 is 17 amino acids long. The germline V and J ends were trimmed by 5 bases and 0 bases, with 14 bases remaining between them. Germline V gives CDR1 SGHAT, CDR2 FQNNGV. The CDR3 reads CASSRIRGGSGANVLTF. In DNA, the CDR3 is TGTGCCAGCAGCCGTATAAGAGGGGGCTCTGGGGCCAACGTCCTGACTTTC.

V and J are TRBV2 and TRBJ2-5; TRBD1 or TRBD2 may be the D gene (6 bases each). The CDR3 has 15 residues. V dropped 7 bases and J dropped 2 bases, with 17 bases sitting between them. In germline, CDR1 is SNHLY, CDR2 FYNNEI. The CDR3 DNA reads TGTGCCAGCACCAAAGGGACGGGGGCACAAGAGACCCAGTACTTC. It specifies CASTKGTGAQETQYF.

This clonotype has just one count. The chain combines TRBV4-2 with TRBJ2-5; 8 bases align to TRBD2. The V segment lost 1 base and the J segment 2 bases; nucleotides outside the gene matches: 3. This CDR3 is built from 15 residues. The germline gives CDR1 LGHNA, CDR2 YNFKEQ. DNA for the CDR3: TGTGCCAGCAGCCAAGGTTCTAGCGGGCAAGAGACCCAGTACTTC. The encoded protein is CASSQGSSGQETQYF.

This clonotype turned up a few times. The rearrangement uses TRBV3-1 and TRBJ2-1; D is uncertain. Germline loops: CDR1 LGHDT, CDR2 YNNKEL (reference sequence). This CDR3 is built from 12 residues. The V and J ends lost 2 bases and 5 bases respectively, with 4 bases between them. The CDR3 is CASSQLNNEQFF. The CDR3 nucleotides are TGTGCCAGCAGCCAATTGAACAATGAGCAGTTCTTC.

This chain connects TRBV12-3 or TRBV12-4 to TRBJ2-5; TRBD2 agrees at 10 bases. Losses at the gene ends were 5 bases for V and 5 bases for J; bases not matched to a gene: 11. CDR3 length: 16 amino acids. CDR3 residues: CASSPPYSGGGETQYF. CDR3 nucleotide sequence: TGTGCCAGCAGTCCCCCCTACAGCGGGGGGGGTGAGACCCAGTACTTC.